This T cell receptor (beta chain) is from a study of early T cells in non-severe SARS-CoV-2 infection. This clonotype was seen a handful of times. TCRdb reanalysed the 5' RACE reads using MiXCR and keeps one entry per CDR3 protein. The table records 60,000 to 75,000 distinct CDR3 sequences, roughly 12% of them present only once. Germline V gene lookup returns CDR1 SQVTM and CDR2 ANQGSEA. Trimming shortened V by 2 bases and J by 2 bases, and 12 bases separated the two germline ends. The CDR3 totals 14 residues. The source is an adult who was a healthcare worker with PCR-confirmed SARS-CoV-2 infection or an uninfected control (not recorded which). The sequencing sample was made of whole blood. This rearrangement joins TRBV29-1 to TRBJ2-5; TRBD1 might be the D (5 bases). The CDR3 bases are TGCAGCGTTGAATTTTTAAGGGGACAAGAGACCCAGTACTTC. This encodes CSVEFLRGQETQYF.